Presented here are 27 T cell receptor beta chains from one specimen sequenced in a study of memory CD4+ T cells and cytomegalovirus serostatus (dated by TCRdb to about 2019). The library was built by means of the immunoSEQ multiplex PCR assay. The table comes from immuneACCESS by way of TCRdb, which keeps in-frame sequences with V and J called. Part of the clones is missing from these tables; in studies checked, under half for an unresolved V gene and the rest for unknown reasons. The sample yields 50,000 to 65,000 clones; about 74% were counted once. In total, the top ten clones hold 0.88% of the sample. A FACSAria II was used to sort memory CD4+ T cells, defined as single viable CD3+CD4+CD8-CD45RO+ cells. Sequences were obtained from memory CD4+ T cells from blood. These receptors were taken from an adult in good health and CMV-seronegative.

The genes are TRBV6-1 and TRBJ1-1; no reliable D call. The germline V gene has CDR1 MNHNS and CDR2 SASEGT. The V end was cut by 8 bases, the J end by 0 bases, with 10 bases between. This CDR3 comprises 13 residues. Here the CDR3 reads CASQPRMNTEAFF. The CDR3 DNA is TGTGCCAGCCAGCCACGGATGAACACTGAAGCTTTCTTT.

The chain couples TRBV6-1 to TRBJ2-7, with 12 positions matching TRBD2. The germline V gene encodes CDR1 MNHNS and CDR2 SASEGT. The V and J ends lost 7 bases and 2 bases, in that order; junction bases with no gene match: 3. The CDR3 totals 14 residues. The DNA of the CDR3 is TGTGCCAGCATAGGACTAGCGGGAACCTACGAGCAGTACTTC. Protein sequence: CASIGLAGTYEQYF.

The chain uses TRBV10-3 and TRBJ1-2; 12 positions agree with TRBD1. CDR1 and CDR2 from the germline V gene are ENHRY and SYGVKD. Trimming removed 6 bases from V and 7 bases from J; junction bases left unmatched: 6. CDR3 size: 14 residues. Here the CDR3 DNA reads TGTGCCATCAGGCGGGACAGGGGGCAAGGTGGCTACACCTTC. This translates into CAIRRDRGQGGYTF.

The gene calls are TRBV2 and TRBJ1-3; tentative D call: TRBD1 (6 bases). This CDR3 region has 15 residues. Germline V CDR1 and CDR2: SNHLY, FYNNEI. V gave up 6 bases and J gave up 5 bases, with 17 bases separating them. In DNA, the CDR3 is TGTGCCAGCAGAACCGGGACATTTTCCCGAAACACCATATATTTT. Its protein is CASRTGTFSRNTIYF.

This chain connects TRBV7-3 to TRBJ2-1, with D unclear. Germline V gene sequence: CDR1 SGHTA, CDR2 FQGTGA. With 5 bases removed from V and 0 bases from J, the gap between germline ends came to 11 bases. The CDR3 runs 15 residues. The CDR3 nucleotides are TGTGCCAGCAGCCCTCAGTTGGGCTCCTACAATGAGCAGTTCTTC. Translating it yields CASSPQLGSYNEQFF.

This chain joins TRBV27 and TRBJ2-7, with 7 nucleotides matching TRBD1. CDR3 length: 12 residues. The V and J ends lost 5 bases and 2 bases, in that order; junction bases with no gene match: 0. Germline CDR1 and CDR2: MNHEY and SMNVEV (reference sequence). This CDR3 reads CASSDRAYEQYF. CDR3 DNA sequence: TGTGCCAGCAGTGACAGGGCCTACGAGCAGTACTTC.

This chain links TRBV10-1 with TRBJ1-1; a possible D gene is TRBD1 (5 bases). CDR3 length: 12 amino acids. CDR1 WNHNN and CDR2 SYGVQD come from the germline V gene (reference sequence). The V and J ends lost 4 bases and 6 bases respectively, with 9 bases between them. CDR3 region: CASSGDLSEAFF. DNA for the CDR3: TGCGCCAGCAGTGGGGACCTCTCTGAAGCTTTCTTT.

The chain is built from TRBV6-5 and TRBJ2-5; 8 bases map to TRBD1. J lost 5 bases, V lost 4 bases, and 6 bases had no gene match. The CDR3 has 14 amino acids. Germline V gene sequence: CDR1 MNHEY, CDR2 SVGAGI. The CDR3 reads CASSWVRGHETQYF. DNA for the CDR3: TGTGCCAGCAGTTGGGTCAGGGGGCACGAGACCCAGTACTTC.

The chain uses TRBV21-1 and TRBJ2-1; TRBD1 is the table's D call, not checked against the DNA. TRBV21-1 is described as a pseudogene. The CDR3 length is 14 residues. Written as DNA, the CDR3 is TGTGCCAGCAGCGGGACAGGGGCCTACAATGAGCAGTTCTTC. It specifies CASSGTGAYNEQFF.

This chain uses TRBV4-1 with TRBJ2-7; perhaps D is TRBD1 or TRBD2 (5 bases each). This CDR3 contains 16 residues. Germline lookup yields CDR1 MGHRA and CDR2 YSYEKL. Trimming left V 1 base short and J 2 bases short, with 15 bases between. CDR3 nucleotide sequence: TGCGCCAGCAGCCAAGTTGGGGCGGGCCGGACCTACGAGCAGTACTTC. This gives the protein CASSQVGAGRTYEQYF.

CDR3 sequence reads: CASSPRARESEKLFF. CDR3 in DNA: TGTGCCAGCTCACCCCGGGCCAGGGAGAGTGAAAAACTGTTTTTT. The chain is built from TRBV18 and TRBJ1-4; D may be TRBD1 (5 bases). The V end lost 3 bases, the J end lost 7 bases, and 15 bases lay between the germline ends. This CDR3 is built from 15 residues. CDR1 is KGHSH, CDR2 LQKENI, per germline.

A single count supports this clone. The V call is TRBV5-1, the J call TRBJ1-4; the D gene is possibly TRBD1 (5 bases). Trimming cost V 2 bases and J 8 bases, with 10 bases left between them. The CDR3 is 13 amino acids. Per the germline V gene, CDR1 is SGHRS and CDR2 is YFSETQ. The CDR3 region is CASSLGAVEKLFF. CDR3 sequence (DNA): TGCGCCAGCAGCTTAGGGGCGGTGGAAAAACTGTTTTTT.

V is TRBV5-4 and J is TRBJ2-2, with D unresolved. Germline loops: CDR1 SGHNT, CDR2 YYREEE (reference sequence). CDR3 length equals 12 residues. Deletions cut 0 bases from V and 3 bases from J, with 0 bases between. CDR3 loop: CASSLDTGELFF. The CDR3 bases are TGTGCCAGCAGCTTGGACACCGGGGAGCTGTTTTTT.

A few counts support this clone. As DNA, the CDR3 is TGTGCCAGCAGTCTAAGGACAGGAGTGAACACTGAAGCTTTCTTT. It is translated as CASSLRTGVNTEAFF. The chain links TRBV27 to TRBJ1-1; 7 bases fit TRBD1. V dropped 5 bases and J dropped 0; count of bases not matched to a gene: 6. Germline CDR1 reads MNHEY; CDR2 reads SMNVEV (reference sequence). The CDR3 totals 15 residues.

The V gene is TRBV28, the J gene TRBJ1-5; 7 nucleotides agree with TRBD1. With V trimmed by 10 bases and J by 7 bases, 19 bases remained unmatched. The CDR3 is 16 residues long. CDR1 is MDHEN, CDR2 SYDVKM, per germline. The CDR3 DNA is TGTGCCACCCTTGGGGGGGACAGTTATCTTAGCCAGCCCCAGCATTTT. Protein product: CATLGGDSYLSQPQHF.

This clone has more than one count but fewer than ten. One end of the junction does not line up with germline, which may come from a read error. The J gene is TRBJ2-7, the V gene TRBV7-2; 10 nucleotides align to TRBD2. The germline V gene encodes CDR1 SGHTA and CDR2 FQGNSA. CDR3 length: 17 residues. The CDR3 DNA sequence: TGTGCCAGCAGTTTAGAGTCACTAGCGGGATTCACCTACGAGCAGTACTTC. Its protein product is CASSLESLAGFTYEQYF.

The rearrangement joins TRBV30 to TRBJ1-5, with unresolved D. Germline-derived CDR1 and CDR2 are GTSNPN and SVGIG (reference sequence). Trimming pared 0 bases from V and 1 base from J, leaving 10 bases between. This CDR3 comprises 15 residues. CDR3 in DNA: TGTGCCTGGAGTGTACGGGAATACAGCAATCAGCCCCAGCATTTT. Residues: CAWSVREYSNQPQHF.

The chain carries TRBV30 and TRBJ1-5; D gene unclear. Germline-derived CDR1 and CDR2 are GTSNPN and SVGIG (reference sequence). The CDR3 covers 13 residues. V lost 3 bases to trimming and J lost 6 bases, with 12 bases between them. The CDR3 here is CAWRREPGQPQHF. The CDR3 nucleotides read TGTGCCTGGAGAAGAGAGCCCGGTCAGCCCCAGCATTTT. The full variable domain, with the rest looked up from reference TRBV30 and TRBJ1-5, is SQTIHQWPATLVQPVGSPLSLECTVEGTSNPNLYWYRQAAGRGLQLLFYSVGIGQISSEVPQNLSASRPQDRQFILSSKKLLLSDSGFYLCAWRREPGQPQHFGDGTRLSIL.

This chain joins TRBV23-1 and TRBJ1-1, with 7 positions matching TRBD1. TRBV23-1 is treated as an ORF (open reading frame) with a function not yet certain. The CDR3 covers 18 residues. V trimming: 7 bases; J trimming: 0 bases; junction bases outside the gene matches: 17. The CDR3 reads CASKIDGTVHTMNTEAFF. CDR3 nucleotide sequence: TGCGCCAGCAAAATCGACGGGACAGTACATACCATGAACACTGAAGCTTTCTTT.

CDR3 sequence (DNA): TGTGCCAGCAGCTTAGCGGAGGGGGCTGTCACTGAAGCTTTCTTT. Translated, it gives CASSLAEGAVTEAFF. The chain uses TRBV11-1 and TRBJ1-1; 7 bases are shared with TRBD1. The CDR3 loop spans 15 amino acids. J was trimmed by 4 bases and V by 0 bases; bases with no gene match: 5. Germline CDR1 is SGHAT and CDR2 is FQDESV (reference sequence).

J is TRBJ1-5 and V is TRBV2, with a tentative D call TRBD1 (5 bases). Germline V gene sequence: CDR1 SNHLY, CDR2 FYNNEI. V lost 7 bases to trimming and J lost 5 bases, with 12 bases between them. The length of the CDR3 is 13 residues. The DNA of the CDR3 is TGTGCCAGCAACGCAGGGTACGATCAGCCCCAGCATTTT. It specifies CASNAGYDQPQHF.

In its sample, this clone ranks as medium-sized (0.01 to 0.1%). The chain employs TRBV30 and TRBJ2-2; the match to TRBD2 covers 13 bases. Losses at the gene ends were 5 bases for V and 4 bases for J; bases not matched to a gene: 4. The CDR3 covers 15 residues. Germline V gives CDR1 GTSNPN, CDR2 SVGIG (reference sequence). The CDR3 spells CAWGLAGEGTGELFF. The DNA for the CDR3 is TGTGCCTGGGGACTAGCGGGAGAAGGCACCGGGGAGCTGTTTTTT.

This chain uses TRBV18 with TRBJ2-7, with 8 bases lining up with TRBD1. The CDR3 has 15 amino acids. With 4 bases clipped from V and 5 bases from J, the junction kept 10 bases outside the gene matches. The germline CDR1 and CDR2 sequences are KGHSH and LQKENI. In nucleotides, the CDR3 is TGTGCCAGCTCACGAAACCGGGACAGGACCCACGAGCAGTACTTC. Residues: CASSRNRDRTHEQYF.

J is TRBJ1-4 and V is TRBV4-3; 7 nucleotides align to TRBD1. Germline lookup yields CDR1 LGHNA and CDR2 YSLEER. The CDR3 covers 18 residues. The V and J ends lost 1 base and 0 bases, in that order; junction bases with no gene match: 8. The CDR3 DNA sequence: TGCGCCAGCAGCCAAGTAGGAAGGGGGCAAGCAACTAATGAAAAACTGTTTTTT. Protein sequence: CASSQVGRGQATNEKLFF.

The rearrangement joins TRBV4-2 to TRBJ1-3; D gene unclear. Looked up from germline, CDR1 is LGHNA and CDR2 is YNFKEQ. This CDR3 has 15 amino acids. Trimming removed 0 bases at V and 0 bases at J, with 6 bases between. CDR3 residues: CASSQDRTSGNTIYF. The CDR3 DNA reads as TGTGCCAGCAGCCAAGATAGGACCTCTGGAAACACCATATATTTT.

The rearrangement links TRBV27 to TRBJ2-1; D is perhaps TRBD2 (7 bases). Between the trimmed V and J ends, which lost 5 bases and 4 bases, there was a span of 18 bases. CDR3 length: 16 amino acids. Looked up from germline, CDR1 is MNHEY and CDR2 is SMNVEV (reference sequence). The DNA for the CDR3 is TGTGCCAGCAGTCCATACCAGGGGAGGGAGTACAATGAGCAGTTCTTC. The encoded protein is CASSPYQGREYNEQFF.

This sequence joins TRBV27 and TRBJ1-6; a possible D gene is TRBD1 (5 bases). V was shortened by 2 bases and J by 0 bases, with 8 bases between the two germline ends. Germline V gene lookup returns CDR1 MNHEY and CDR2 SMNVEV (reference sequence). The CDR3 runs to 16 residues. The DNA for the CDR3 is TGTGCCAGCAGTTTAGAGGGGAGCTCCTATAATTCACCCCTCCACTTT. It specifies CASSLEGSSYNSPLHF.